This TCR beta chain was sequenced during a study of shared clonotypes between healthy human individuals. For the study at large: Every donor yielded three CD4 naive, three CD4 memory, two CD8 naive and one CD8 memory plate.

For this clone: Its antigen is currently unknown.

Findings of the study overall: Depth of sequencing was expected to influence donor clonotype sharing.

The germline V gene encodes CDR1 MDHEN and CDR2 SYDVKM. Trimming removed 5 bases at V and 0 bases at J, with 17 bases between. This CDR3 spans 17 amino acids. Assay execution proceeded at the deep level. Only in-frame clones appear in the TCRdb table, and some are missing; sequencing was by immunoSEQ multiplex PCR. The sample records hundreds of thousands of clones, around three quarters being singletons. J is TRBJ2-1 and V is TRBV28; no firm D call. The sample taken for sequencing was memory CD4+ T cells sorted from blood. Specified subset: CD45RA-negative fraction. This receptor was obtained from a woman younger than 45 in good health. Here the CDR3 reads CASSPSTWADSYNEQFF. CDR3 bases: TGTGCCAGCAGTCCTTCGACATGGGCGGACTCCTACAATGAGCAGTTCTTC.